The entry below describes one TCR beta chain. The sample comes from a study of blood T cell repertoires in COVID-19. The V end was cut by 6 bases, the J end by 1 base, with 3 bases between. Germline CDR1 KGHSH, CDR2 LQKENI. The CDR3 is made up of 11 amino acids. Clinical history as reported by participants underpinned cohort assignment. Only in-frame clones appear in the TCRdb table, and some are missing; sequencing was by immunoSEQ multiplex PCR. The sample yields 280,000 or so clones, about 85% seen once. The receptor was isolated from a woman aged 50 to 60 who had recovered from COVID-19. The source material was PBMCs or T cells enriched from blood (not recorded which). This chain links TRBV18 with TRBJ2-5; D gene ambiguous. The CDR3 sequence is CASSIQETQYF. In DNA form, the CDR3 reads TGTGCCAGCTCTATCCAAGAGACCCAGTACTTC.